The 22 T cell receptor beta chains listed next were all sequenced from one sample in a study of shared clonotypes between healthy human individuals (dated by TCRdb to 2018 to 2020). For the CD8 naive samples, CD45RO-negative cells were positively selected for CCR7, yielding a CD45RA+CCR7+ population from which TemRA cells were excluded. The library was generated by the immunoSEQ multiplex PCR assay. TCRdb retrieved this table from immuneACCESS and kept in-frame rearrangements only. Not all clones are present; in checked studies, unresolved V genes account for under half, and no reason is known for the remainder. The sample table holds around 2,100,000 clones, of which roughly 95% were seen once. The ten largest clones represent 1.2% of the sample. Source material: naive CD8+ T cells sorted from blood. The cell subset or site label for this specimen denotes: CD45RA+CCR7+. These TCRs come from a man aged 18 to 35 in good health.

The J gene is TRBJ1-1, the V gene TRBV27; D may be TRBD1 (5 bases). Germline CDR1 reads MNHEY; CDR2 reads SMNVEV (reference sequence). Trimming stripped 8 bases from V and 1 base from J, with 17 bases between. This CDR3 is built from 15 residues. CDR3 sequence (DNA): TGTGCCAGCCTACCGGAGGCAGGGTGGAACACTGAAGCTTTCTTT. It yields the protein CASLPEAGWNTEAFF.

A note on this clone: This specimen includes other DNA sequences encoding the same CDR3. The rearrangement uses TRBV4-1 and TRBJ2-2, with unresolved D. Germline V gives CDR1 MGHRA, CDR2 YSYEKL. V lost 1 base and J lost 7, with 4 bases in between. This CDR3 comprises 12 residues. This CDR3 reads CASSQGFGELFF. In DNA, the CDR3 is TGCGCCAGCAGCCAAGGGTTCGGGGAGCTGTTTTTT.

The chain uses TRBV7-9 and TRBJ2-5; 7 positions match TRBD2. V gave up 5 bases and J gave up 4 bases; unmatched junction bases: 10. Germline V CDR1 and CDR2: SEHNR, FQNEAQ (reference sequence). This CDR3 has 15 amino acids. CDR3 amino acids: CASSPGRGGIETQYF. The CDR3 DNA sequence: TGTGCCAGCAGCCCCGGCCGGGGAGGGATAGAGACCCAGTACTTC.

The V call is TRBV11-2, the J call TRBJ1-1; D is undetermined. V was clipped by 0 bases and J by 2 bases, with 13 bases between them. The CDR3 loop spans 16 amino acids. The germline gives CDR1 SGHAT, CDR2 FQNNGV. The CDR3 region is CASSLDRVGANTEAFF. In nucleotides, the CDR3 is TGTGCCAGCAGCTTAGATAGAGTTGGAGCAAACACTGAAGCTTTCTTT.

The chain employs TRBV11-2 and TRBJ1-1, with D unresolved. This CDR3 is built from 12 residues. Trimming stripped 5 bases from V and 2 bases from J, with 6 bases between. Looked up from germline, CDR1 is SGHAT and CDR2 is FQNNGV. The CDR3 coding sequence is TGTGCCAGCAGCGCCGTAAACACTGAAGCTTTCTTT. It encodes CASSAVNTEAFF.

The V gene is TRBV6-4, the J gene TRBJ1-4, with D perhaps matching TRBD1 (5 bases). Trimming pared 5 bases from V and 0 bases from J, leaving 13 bases between. The CDR3 consists of 16 residues. From germline, CDR1 is MRHNA and CDR2 SNTAGT. Written as DNA, the CDR3 is TGTGCCAGCAGTCGGGATCGACAGACAACTAATGAAAAACTGTTTTTT. Protein product: CASSRDRQTTNEKLFF.

The J gene is TRBJ2-2, the V gene TRBV27; D gene unclear. Germline V gene data show CDR1 as MNHEY and CDR2 as SMNVEV (reference sequence). The CDR3 is 16 residues long. V dropped 5 bases and J dropped 2 bases, with 15 bases sitting between them. CDR3: CASSPSVGVNTGELFF. In DNA form, the CDR3 reads TGTGCCAGCAGTCCATCAGTAGGTGTCAACACCGGGGAGCTGTTTTTT.

Written as DNA, the CDR3 is TGTGCCAGCAGCCCGCCCTGGGGCCCAGATACGCAGTATTTT. Its protein is CASSPPWGPDTQYF. The chain combines TRBV7-9 with TRBJ2-3, with D tentatively TRBD1 (5 bases). The V end lost 5 bases, the J end lost 4 bases, and 13 bases lay between the germline ends. Per the germline V gene, CDR1 is SEHNR and CDR2 is FQNEAQ (reference sequence). The CDR3 length is 14 residues.

The rearrangement uses TRBV9 and TRBJ1-1, with D unclear. Germline V gives CDR1 SGDLS, CDR2 YYNGEE. The germline V and J ends were trimmed by 0 bases and 1 base, with 7 bases remaining between them. This CDR3 is 14 amino acids long. The CDR3 coding sequence is TGTGCCAGCAGCGTAGGTATGGAGAACACTGAAGCTTTCTTT. Translation: CASSVGMENTEAFF.

This chain joins TRBV5-4 and TRBJ2-7, with 9 bases fitting TRBD2. Germline V gene sequence: CDR1 SGHNT, CDR2 YYREEE (reference sequence). V was pared by 0 bases and J by 7 bases, with 8 bases of the junction left unmatched. CDR3 length: 15 residues. The CDR3 sequence: CASSLGGAGGEEQYF. The CDR3 coding sequence is TGTGCCAGCAGCTTGGGGGGGGCGGGGGGGGAAGAGCAGTACTTC.

Details on this clone: Within the sample, other DNA sequences also encode this same CDR3. V usage is TRBV7-6 and J usage is TRBJ1-5, with unresolved D. Trimming shortened V by 3 bases and J by 0 bases, and 3 bases separated the two germline ends. CDR1 is SGHVS, CDR2 FNYEAQ, per germline. The length of the CDR3 is 13 residues. CDR3: CASSFGSNQPQHF. DNA for the CDR3: TGTGCCAGCAGCTTCGGTAGCAATCAGCCCCAGCATTTT.

This chain joins TRBV19 and TRBJ2-1, with 12 bases lining up with TRBD2. The CDR3 is 16 amino acids. The trim removed 6 bases at V and 0 bases at J, leaving 3 bases unmatched. CDR1 and CDR2 from the germline V gene are LNHDA and SQIVND (reference sequence). CDR3 DNA sequence: TGTGCCAGTAGCCAGACTAGCGGGAGCTCCTACAATGAGCAGTTCTTC. This codes for CASSQTSGSSYNEQFF. The variable domain in full, completed from reference TRBV19 and TRBJ2-1, reads DGGITQSPKYLFRKEGQNVTLSCEQNLNHDAMYWYRQDPGQGLRLIYYSQIVNDFQKGDIAEGYSVSREKKESFPLTVTSAQKNPTAFYLCASSQTSGSSYNEQFFGPGTRLTVL.

The V and J genes are TRBV7-9 and TRBJ1-2; unclear D gene. Germline values: CDR1 SEHNR, CDR2 FQNEAQ (reference sequence). With 3 bases removed from V and 8 bases from J, the gap between germline ends came to 13 bases. This CDR3 is built from 13 residues. The CDR3, as DNA: TGTGCCAGCAGCTTTCAGGCCGGCGACGGCTACACCTTC. As protein: CASSFQAGDGYTF.

J is TRBJ1-2 and V is TRBV15; TRBD1 aligns across 11 bases. Germline CDR1 is LNHNV and CDR2 is YYDKDF (reference sequence). This CDR3 contains 14 residues. The V and J ends lost 5 bases and 6 bases, in that order; junction bases with no gene match: 5. CDR3: CATSVDRGHDGYTF. The CDR3 nucleotides read TGTGCCACCAGCGTGGACAGGGGGCATGATGGCTACACCTTC.

The chain is built from TRBV27 and TRBJ2-7, with a tentative D call TRBD1 (6 bases). Trimming shortened V by 6 bases and J by 6 bases, and 12 bases separated the two germline ends. The CDR3 sequence is 12 residues long. Germline V gene sequence: CDR1 MNHEY, CDR2 SMNVEV (reference sequence). CDR3 residues: CASRGTGTEQYF. The DNA for the CDR3 is TGTGCCAGCAGAGGAACAGGGACCGAGCAGTACTTC.

The chain couples TRBV7-9 to TRBJ2-4, with 11 bases that match TRBD1. V lost 5 bases, J lost 10 bases, and 7 bases stayed unmatched. This CDR3 is 14 amino acids long. Germline V gives CDR1 SEHNR, CDR2 FQNEAQ (reference sequence). The CDR3: CASSHPGQGGIQYF. As DNA, the CDR3 is TGTGCCAGCAGCCACCCGGGACAGGGGGGGATTCAGTACTTC.

Concerning this clone: This sample includes further DNA sequences coding for the same CDR3. The J gene is TRBJ2-7, the V gene TRBV19, with D unclear. CDR1 and CDR2 from the germline V gene are LNHDA and SQIVND (reference sequence). The CDR3 loop spans 13 amino acids. Trimming removed 6 bases from V and 4 bases from J, with 13 bases in between. The CDR3 DNA is TGTGCCAGTAGCCCCCCTGATGGGTACGAGCAGTACTTC. This translates into CASSPPDGYEQYF.

A remark on this clone: The sample contains more than one DNA sequence encoding this CDR3. The chain carries TRBV29-1 and TRBJ2-7; D is uncertain. The ends were cut back, 6 bases at V and 1 base at J, with 7 bases in the middle. The CDR3 length is 11 residues. Per germline, CDR1 SQVTM and CDR2 ANQGSEA. CDR3 sequence (DNA): TGCAGCGTAGTACAGTCCTACGAGCAGTACTTC. Translated, it gives CSVVQSYEQYF.

This chain joins TRBV5-8 and TRBJ2-1; 7 nucleotides match TRBD2. This CDR3 is 15 amino acids long. Germline assignment: CDR1 SGHTS and CDR2 YDEGEE. With 7 bases clipped from V and 6 bases from J, the junction kept 13 bases outside the gene matches. The CDR3 region is CASLKPAPGGNEQFF. The CDR3, as DNA: TGTGCCAGCCTCAAACCGGCCCCGGGGGGCAATGAGCAGTTCTTC.

With regard to this clone: The sample has other DNA sequences that encode this CDR3 too. The V gene is TRBV4-1, the J gene TRBJ2-7, with a tentative D call TRBD2 (6 bases). Germline V gives CDR1 MGHRA, CDR2 YSYEKL. The CDR3 has 14 amino acids. V gave up 1 base and J gave up 1 base, with 8 bases separating them. CDR3 nucleotides: TGCGCCAGCAGCCAAGGTAGCGGATCCTACGAGCAGTACTTC. This gives the protein CASSQGSGSYEQYF.

The rearrangement links TRBV25-1 to TRBJ2-2; TRBD2 agrees at 9 bases. Per the germline V gene, CDR1 is MGHDK and CDR2 is SYGVNS. Trimming took 6 bases from V and 6 from J; bases not matched to a gene: 17. The CDR3 sequence is 18 residues long. The CDR3 loop is CASSAPRGREGPPGELFF. The CDR3 region has the DNA TGTGCCAGCAGCGCCCCGAGGGGGCGGGAGGGCCCTCCCGGGGAGCTGTTTTTT.

The chain combines TRBV7-2 with TRBJ2-7; possibly TRBD2 for D (5 bases). The germline V and J ends were trimmed by 5 bases and 4 bases, with 15 bases remaining between them. The CDR3 sequence is 14 residues long. Germline CDR1 reads SGHTA; CDR2 reads FQGNSA. CDR3 region: CASSPLHWEYEQYF. The CDR3 DNA reads as TGTGCCAGCAGCCCCCTCCACTGGGAGTACGAGCAGTACTTC. The variable domain in full, completed from reference TRBV7-2 and TRBJ2-7, reads GAGVSQSPSNKVTEKGKDVELRCDPISGHTALYWYRQSLGQGLEFLIYFQGNSAPDKSGLPSDRFSAERTGGSVSTLTIQRTQQEDSAVYLCASSPLHWEYEQYFGPGTRLTVT.